The next 9 T cell receptor beta chains were all read from a single sample in a study of T cell repertoires in cytomegalovirus infection. TCRdb independently ran MiXCR on the reads; one entry per CDR3 protein. The sample shows roughly 500,000 distinct CDR3 sequences, 33% of them seen only once. These receptors' targets are unknown. The specimen was cultured PBMCs, collected from culture after CMV antigen stimulation. The receptors were sampled from a human donor in good health (CMV status not recorded). Some clones in this sample may be carry-over from other donors' samples.

This clonotype showed up just a few times. The chain carries TRBV7-7 and TRBJ2-3; tentatively, D is TRBD2 (5 bases). The CDR3 runs 14 residues. Trimming left V 5 bases short and J 5 bases short, with 14 bases between. Per germline, CDR1 SSHAT and CDR2 FNYEAQ (reference sequence). This CDR3 reads CASSRSAGGDTQYF. The CDR3 bases are TGTGCCAGCAGCCGTAGCGCTGGTGGAGATACGCAGTATTTT.

CDR3 bases: TGTGCCACCAGTGATCCGGGACGCGGGATTTACGAGCAGTACTTC. Protein product: CATSDPGRGIYEQYF. The gene calls are TRBV24-1 and TRBJ2-7; maybe TRBD2 (6 bases). The germline gives CDR1 KGHDR, CDR2 SFDVKD. The length of the CDR3 is 15 residues. V was cut by 3 bases and J by 4 bases, with 15 bases left in between.

This clonotype was found many times. The chain couples TRBV6-1 to TRBJ2-5, with TRBD2 matching 11 bases. CDR3 length: 16 residues. Looked up from germline, CDR1 is MNHNS and CDR2 is SASEGT. Trimming removed 5 bases from V and 1 base from J; junction bases left unmatched: 6. DNA of the CDR3: TGTGCCAGCAGTCCCCCTGGACTAGCGGGCCAAGAGACCCAGTACTTC. This encodes CASSPPGLAGQETQYF.

CDR3 sequence: CASSYSNPGTSGISEQFF. The CDR3 DNA is TGTGCCAGCAGTTACTCGAATCCAGGGACTAGCGGGATTAGTGAGCAGTTCTTC. This chain connects TRBV6-5 to TRBJ2-1; 13 bases fit TRBD2. Losses at the gene ends were 0 bases for V and 9 bases for J; bases not matched to a gene: 11. CDR1 and CDR2 from the germline V gene are MNHEY and SVGAGI. CDR3 length: 18 residues.

Ten or more counts support this clonotype. This chain joins TRBV7-9 and TRBJ2-1, with TRBD2 matching 9 bases. Losses at the gene ends were 7 bases for V and 6 bases for J; bases not matched to a gene: 19. The CDR3 runs 18 residues. Germline loops: CDR1 SEHNR, CDR2 FQNEAQ (reference sequence). The CDR3 DNA follows: TGTGCCAGCACCGGGACTAGCCTAATTTTGCCCCCACGCAATGAGCAGTTCTTC. The encoded protein is CASTGTSLILPPRNEQFF.

The rearrangement uses TRBV29-1 and TRBJ1-1; no firm D call. The CDR3 loop spans 11 amino acids. The germline gives CDR1 SQVTM, CDR2 ANQGSEA. With 6 bases removed from V and 6 bases from J, the gap between germline ends came to 11 bases. CDR3 residues: CSVRDNAEAFF. CDR3 DNA: TGCAGCGTAAGGGATAACGCTGAAGCTTTCTTT.

V and J are TRBV30 and TRBJ1-4; D not resolved. The germline V and J ends were trimmed by 0 bases and 8 bases, with 10 bases remaining between them. The CDR3 covers 13 residues. Germline values: CDR1 GTSNPN, CDR2 SVGIG (reference sequence). The CDR3 DNA reads as TGTGCCTGGAGTGTAGCAGATTGGGAAAAACTGTTTTTT. Amino acid sequence: CAWSVADWEKLFF.

The rearrangement links TRBV29-1 to TRBJ2-7; D ambiguous. This CDR3 has 13 amino acids. Trimming stripped 7 bases from V and 2 bases from J, with 15 bases between. Looked up from germline, CDR1 is SQVTM and CDR2 is ANQGSEA. This CDR3 reads CSARGGETYEQYF. CDR3 DNA sequence: TGCAGCGCCCGTGGTGGCGAAACCTACGAGCAGTACTTC.

This chain connects TRBV7-2 to TRBJ2-3; tentatively, D is TRBD2 (6 bases). Trimming took off 4 bases at V and 0 bases at J, with 11 bases between the two ends. The germline V gene encodes CDR1 SGHTA and CDR2 FQGNSA. The CDR3 is 15 residues long. CDR3 DNA sequence: TGTGCCAGCAGCTCGGGACTTCTTAGCACAGATACGCAGTATTTT. Its translation: CASSSGLLSTDTQYF.